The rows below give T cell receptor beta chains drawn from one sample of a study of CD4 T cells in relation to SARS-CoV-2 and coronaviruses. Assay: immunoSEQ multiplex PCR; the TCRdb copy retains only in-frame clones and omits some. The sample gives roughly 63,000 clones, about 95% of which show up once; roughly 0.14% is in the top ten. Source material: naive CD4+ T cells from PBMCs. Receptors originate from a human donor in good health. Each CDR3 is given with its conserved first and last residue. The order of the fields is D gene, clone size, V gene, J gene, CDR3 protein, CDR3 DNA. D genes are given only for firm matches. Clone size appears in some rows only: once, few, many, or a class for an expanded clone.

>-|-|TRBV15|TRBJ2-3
CATSRLHGQRDTDTQYF
TGTGCCACCAGCAGACTACACGGACAGAGAGACACAGATACGCAGTATTTT
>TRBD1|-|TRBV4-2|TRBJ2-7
CASSQEARGRDEQYF
TGTGCCAGCAGCCAAGAAGCCAGGGGGCGCGACGAGCAGTACTTC
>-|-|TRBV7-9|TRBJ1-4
CASSLFRSEKLFF
TGTGCCAGCAGCTTATTCAGGTCGGAAAAACTGTTTTTT
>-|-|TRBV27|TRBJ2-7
CASRTSGRTLYEQYF
TGTGCCAGCAGAACTTCGGGACGGACACTCTACGAGCAGTACTTC
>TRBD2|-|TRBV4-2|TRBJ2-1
CASSQAGGRANEQFF
TGTGCCAGCAGCCAGGCGGGCGGGAGGGCAAATGAGCAGTTCTTC
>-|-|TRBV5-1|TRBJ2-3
CASSLLGAIRADTQYF
TGCGCCAGCAGCTTGCTTGGGGCCATACGGGCGGATACGCAGTATTTT
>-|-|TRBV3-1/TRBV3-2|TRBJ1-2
CASSQINMGTLAF
TGTGCCAGCAGCCAAATAAATATGGGGACACTTGCCTTC
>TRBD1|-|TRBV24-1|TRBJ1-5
CATSDPGTDNQPQHF
TGTGCCACCAGTGATCCTGGGACAGACAATCAGCCCCAGCATTTT
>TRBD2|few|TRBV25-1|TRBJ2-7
CASSEGSGSSYEQYF
TGTGCCAGCAGTGAAGGAAGCGGGAGCTCCTACGAGCAGTACTTC
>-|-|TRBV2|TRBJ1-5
CASTADRLRNQPQHF
TGTGCCAGCACTGCGGACAGACTACGCAATCAGCCCCAGCATTTT
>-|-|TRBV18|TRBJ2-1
CASSPSLAGINEQFF
TGTGCCAGCTCACCAAGTTTGGCGGGCATCAATGAGCAGTTCTTC
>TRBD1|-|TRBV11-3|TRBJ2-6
CASSDRAGANVLTF
TGTGCCAGCAGCGACAGGGCTGGGGCCAACGTCCTGACTTTC
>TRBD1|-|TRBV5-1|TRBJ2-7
CASSWDRTYEQYF
TGCGCCAGCAGTTGGGACAGGACCTACGAGCAGTACTTC
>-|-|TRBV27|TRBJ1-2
CASSFRGGGAGGYTF
TGTGCCAGCAGTTTTCGGGGTGGGGGGGCGGGCGGCTACACCTTC
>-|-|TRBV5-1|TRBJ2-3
CASSLVMAPGDTQYF
TGCGCCAGCAGCTTGGTAATGGCGCCAGGGGATACGCAGTATTTT
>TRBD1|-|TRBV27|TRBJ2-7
CASRDRPGYEQYF
TGTGCCAGCAGGGACAGGCCAGGCTACGAGCAGTACTTC
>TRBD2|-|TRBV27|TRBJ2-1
CASRFTSGSTEQFF
TGTGCCAGCAGATTTACTAGCGGGAGCACTGAGCAGTTCTTC
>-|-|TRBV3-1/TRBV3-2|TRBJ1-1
CASSQTNTEAFF
TGTGCCAGCAGCCAGACAAACACTGAAGCTTTCTTT
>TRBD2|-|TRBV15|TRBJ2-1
CATSGRGAGDNEQFF
TGTGCCACCAGCGGCCGAGGAGCGGGAGACAATGAGCAGTTCTTC
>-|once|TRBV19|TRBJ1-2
CASSILQGRYGYTF
TGTGCCAGTAGTATCTTGCAGGGGCGATATGGCTACACCTTC
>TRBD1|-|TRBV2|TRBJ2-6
CASSEAGLGRGQSGANVLTF
TGTGCCAGCAGTGAAGCTGGCTTGGGCAGGGGGCAATCTGGGGCCAACGTCCTGACTTTC
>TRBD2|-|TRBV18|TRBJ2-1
CASSAQSSGRADEQFF
TGTGCCAGCTCAGCTCAGTCTAGCGGGAGGGCGGATGAGCAGTTCTTC
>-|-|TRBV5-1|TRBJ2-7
CASRYGTRTYEQYF
TGCGCCAGCAGATATGGGACCCGGACCTACGAGCAGTACTTC
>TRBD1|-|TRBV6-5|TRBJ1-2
CASSPTGGYGYTF
TGTGCCAGCAGTCCGACAGGGGGCTATGGCTACACCTTC
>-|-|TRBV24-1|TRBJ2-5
CATSALEAAQGTQYF
TGTGCCACCAGTGCTCTGGAGGCAGCCCAGGGGACCCAGTACTTC
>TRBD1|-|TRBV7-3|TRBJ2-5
CASSLHGAGQGRETQYF
TGTGCCAGCAGCTTACATGGTGCGGGACAGGGAAGGGAGACCCAGTACTTC
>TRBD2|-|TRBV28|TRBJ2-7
CASSSGTSGRAGEQYF
TGTGCCAGCAGTTCGGGGACTAGCGGGAGGGCCGGCGAGCAGTACTTC
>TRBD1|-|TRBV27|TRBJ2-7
CASIPTGTGGYEQYF
TGTGCCAGCATTCCAACCGGGACAGGGGGCTACGAGCAGTACTTC
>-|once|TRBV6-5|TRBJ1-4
CASSYSTGAREKLFF
TGTGCCAGCAGTTACTCGACGGGGGCCAGGGAAAAACTGTTTTTT
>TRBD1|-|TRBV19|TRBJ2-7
CASSPRDSKSHEQYF
TGTGCCAGTAGTCCCCGGGACAGTAAGTCCCACGAGCAGTACTTC
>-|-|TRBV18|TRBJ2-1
CASSLTGASGVSYNEQFF
TGTGCCAGCTCGCTGACAGGGGCCAGCGGGGTCTCCTACAATGAGCAGTTCTTC
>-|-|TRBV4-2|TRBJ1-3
CASSQGSVFDGSLSGNTIYF
TGTGCCAGCAGCCAAGGCAGTGTCTTCGACGGCTCCCTCTCTGGAAACACCATATATTTT
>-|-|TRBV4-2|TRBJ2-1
CASSQVDREQFF
TGTGCCAGCAGCCAAGTCGACCGTGAGCAGTTCTTC
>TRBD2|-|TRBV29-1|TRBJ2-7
CSVASGRYEQYF
TGCAGCGTTGCTAGCGGGAGGTACGAGCAGTACTTC
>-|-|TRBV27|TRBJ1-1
CASSPWAGGTEAFF
TGTGCCAGCAGTCCGTGGGCAGGTGGGACTGAAGCTTTCTTT
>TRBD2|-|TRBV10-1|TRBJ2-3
CASSESGAGGPSRTDTQYF
TGCGCCAGCAGTGAGTCGGGAGCGGGAGGGCCCTCACGCACAGATACGCAGTATTTT
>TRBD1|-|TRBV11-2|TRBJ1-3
CASSLDSIGTGGGNTIYF
TGTGCCAGCAGCTTAGATAGTATCGGGACAGGGGGAGGAAACACCATATATTTT
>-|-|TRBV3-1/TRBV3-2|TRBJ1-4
CASSQVPPHPGNEKLFF
TGTGCCAGCAGCCAAGTACCGCCCCATCCGGGTAATGAAAAACTGTTTTTT
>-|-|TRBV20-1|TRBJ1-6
CSASRGSYNSPLHF
TGCAGTGCTAGTCGCGGGTCCTATAATTCACCCCTCCACTTT